The clone carrying this T cell receptor beta chain was recorded once. TCRdb's copy holds only in-frame clones and misses some; the assay was immunoSEQ multiplex PCR. The table records around 120,000 clones, about 93% of them present only once. CDR3 length: 15 residues. V was clipped by 6 bases and J by 0 bases, with 13 bases between them. CDR1 MNHEY and CDR2 SVGAGI come from the germline V gene. The sample belongs to a study of control samples from healthy donors and cancer patients. The source is a man aged 25-40 years in good health. This chain links TRBV6-5 with TRBJ2-3; D possibly corresponds to TRBD2 (6 bases). Sequencing was carried out using blood. CDR3 coding DNA: TGTGCCAGCAGATCACTAGCTCAAAGCACAGATACGCAGTATTTT. Protein: CASRSLAQSTDTQYF.